A single sample is the source of the 26 T cell receptor beta chains below, sequenced in a study of cytomegalovirus exposure and HLA in healthy donors. PCR employed 60 Vbeta and 13 Jbeta primers. Using immunoSEQ multiplex PCR, the repertoire was profiled, and TCRdb retains in-frame clones only, with some absent. The sample gives about 190,000 clones, 60% to 80% of which show up once; 3% to 4% is in the top ten. The sample comprised PBMCs. The origin of the receptors is a woman aged 25 to 39 in good health and CMV-seropositive.

This clone was observed a single time. The CDR3 coding sequence is TGTGCCAGCAGCTTATTGAACGTGCCAAGGAGGGAGCAGTACTTC. Its protein is CASSLLNVPRREQYF. The chain has TRBV5-7 and TRBJ2-7, with D possibly being TRBD2 (5 bases). TRBV5-7 is placed among ORFs of uncertain function. The length of the CDR3 is 15 residues. V lost 2 bases and J 7 bases, leaving 19 bases between the germline ends.

V gene TRBV28 combines with J gene TRBJ1-4, with 8 bases fitting TRBD1. This CDR3 has 13 amino acids. Germline CDR1 and CDR2: MDHEN and SYDVKM. Losses at the gene ends were 8 bases for V and 7 bases for J; bases not matched to a gene: 6. Here the CDR3 reads CASRRQGSEKLFF. CDR3 nucleotide sequence: TGTGCCAGCCGGCGACAGGGGTCTGAAAAACTGTTTTTT.

J is TRBJ2-7 and V is TRBV5-4; 9 nucleotides align to TRBD1. The V segment lost 4 bases and the J segment 3 bases; nucleotides outside the gene matches: 8. The CDR3 totals 15 residues. CDR1 and CDR2 from the germline V gene are SGHNT and YYREEE (reference sequence). The CDR3 protein is CASSGGQGLIYEQYF. The CDR3 DNA is TGTGCCAGCAGCGGGGGACAGGGCCTAATCTACGAGCAGTACTTC.

V gene TRBV19 combines with J gene TRBJ2-1; D is ambiguous. This CDR3 has 15 residues. The germline V gene encodes CDR1 LNHDA and CDR2 SQIVND (reference sequence). V dropped 5 bases and J dropped 4 bases, with 15 bases sitting between them. DNA of the CDR3: TGTGCCAGTAGTTTAGTGAGCCCTACTTACAATGAGCAGTTCTTC. Translated: CASSLVSPTYNEQFF.

The chain carries TRBV5-1 and TRBJ2-7; TRBD1 matches at 8 bases. CDR1 and CDR2 from the germline V gene are SGHRS and YFSETQ. CDR3 length equals 19 residues. Losses at the gene ends were 4 bases for V and 3 bases for J; bases not matched to a gene: 21. The CDR3 region has the DNA TGCGCCAGCAGCGCCAACAGGGGGAGTACAAGCCGAAAAATCTACGAGCAGTACTTC. Translating it yields CASSANRGSTSRKIYEQYF.

This clone has a handful of counts. The CDR3: CASSPGQAGQPQHF. CDR3 DNA sequence: TGTGCCAGCTCACCCGGACAGGCGGGACAGCCCCAGCATTTT. The V and J genes are TRBV18 and TRBJ1-5; 7 nucleotides agree with TRBD1. V dropped 3 bases and J dropped 7; count of bases not matched to a gene: 6. The germline gives CDR1 KGHSH, CDR2 LQKENI. This CDR3 comprises 14 residues.

Comments on this clone: An end of the junction differs from the germline gene, which may be a read error. The rearrangement uses TRBV7-9 and TRBJ2-5; TRBD2 matches 7 bases. CDR3 length equals 16 residues. Germline V CDR1 and CDR2: SEHNR, FQNEAQ (reference sequence). Here the CDR3 reads CSSSFHLAGRGETQYF. Written as DNA, the CDR3 is TGTTCCAGCAGCTTCCATTTAGCGGGTAGGGGAGAGACCCAGTACTTC.

The J gene is TRBJ1-6, the V gene TRBV4-2, with a possible D match to TRBD1 (5 bases). Germline loops: CDR1 LGHNA, CDR2 YNFKEQ. V was clipped by 0 bases and J by 9 bases, with 15 bases between them. There are 16 residues in the CDR3. CDR3 loop: CASSQDPGRVGSPLHF. In nucleotides, the CDR3 is TGTGCCAGCAGCCAAGATCCTGGCAGGGTCGGTTCACCCCTCCACTTT.

On this clone itself: Within the sample, other DNA sequences also encode this same CDR3. The chain has TRBV6-4 and TRBJ2-1; 10 bases agree with TRBD2. Trimming removed 0 bases from V and 4 bases from J; junction bases left unmatched: 3. The CDR3 contains 16 residues. Germline V gene lookup returns CDR1 MRHNA and CDR2 SNTAGT. The CDR3 sequence is CASSDSASGSYNEQFF. CDR3 DNA sequence: TGTGCCAGCAGTGACTCGGCTAGCGGGAGTTACAATGAGCAGTTCTTC.

The chain links TRBV2 to TRBJ1-2; 7 bases align to TRBD1. Per the germline V gene, CDR1 is SNHLY and CDR2 is FYNNEI. This CDR3 has 13 residues. J lost 3 bases, V lost 6 bases, and 4 bases had no gene match. In nucleotides, the CDR3 is TGTGCCAGCAGAGGCGGACAGGACTATGGCTACACCTTC. It yields the protein CASRGGQDYGYTF.

The rearrangement joins TRBV9 to TRBJ2-7; a possible D gene is TRBD1 (6 bases). Trimming took 3 bases from V and 1 from J, leaving 8 bases between them. Germline assignment: CDR1 SGDLS and CDR2 YYNGEE. The CDR3 is made up of 13 amino acids. The CDR3 DNA reads as TGTGCCAGCAGCGCTGGACAGTCCTACGAGCAGTACTTC. Translated, it gives CASSAGQSYEQYF.

The chain couples TRBV6-1 to TRBJ2-7, with 7 bases matching TRBD1. J gave up 6 bases and V 0 bases, and 8 bases lay outside the gene matches. Germline values: CDR1 MNHNS, CDR2 SASEGT. The CDR3 spans 15 residues. CDR3 sequence: CASSEALDRAFEQYF. In DNA, the CDR3 is TGTGCCAGCAGTGAAGCGCTTGACAGGGCGTTCGAGCAGTACTTC.

The CDR3 loop is CSARDSTGELFF. The DNA of the CDR3 is TGCAGCGCCAGGGACAGTACCGGGGAGCTGTTTTTT. The chain links TRBV29-1 to TRBJ2-2, with TRBD1 matching over 7 bases. CDR1 SQVTM and CDR2 ANQGSEA come from the germline V gene. The junction had 4 bases not matched to a gene; V was cut back by 7 bases and J by 5 bases. The CDR3 is 12 amino acids.

The gene calls are TRBV11-2 and TRBJ1-3; 9 positions match TRBD1. With 5 bases clipped from V and 1 base from J, the junction kept 3 bases outside the gene matches. Germline V lookup: CDR1 SGHAT, CDR2 FQNNGV. The length of the CDR3 is 15 residues. CDR3: CASSLGQGSGNTIYF. The CDR3 DNA sequence: TGTGCCAGCAGCCTTGGACAGGGGTCTGGAAACACCATATATTTT.

This clone appeared once. J is TRBJ1-1 and V is TRBV19; 10 bases are shared with TRBD1. The length of the CDR3 is 14 residues. Germline V CDR1 and CDR2: LNHDA, SQIVND (reference sequence). Trimming removed 7 bases from V and 5 bases from J; junction bases left unmatched: 7. CDR3 region: CASTRQGAGTEAFF. CDR3 nucleotide sequence: TGTGCCAGTACTCGACAGGGGGCGGGAACTGAAGCTTTCTTT.

V gene TRBV5-1 combines with J gene TRBJ2-7; D is unresolved. Trimming cost V 0 bases and J 5 bases, with 9 bases left between them. CDR3 length: 13 amino acids. Germline assignment: CDR1 SGHRS and CDR2 YFSETQ. Here the CDR3 reads CASSLAAGNEQYF. The CDR3 DNA is TGCGCCAGCAGCTTGGCCGCTGGCAACGAGCAGTACTTC.

V and J are TRBV2 and TRBJ2-1, with TRBD2 matching over 7 bases. Unmatched junction bases numbered 13, after V lost 8 bases and J lost 9 bases. The CDR3 length is 14 residues. Germline values: CDR1 SNHLY, CDR2 FYNNEI. Here the CDR3 reads CASGTGEGLSEQFF. CDR3 DNA sequence: TGTGCCAGCGGGACGGGGGAGGGCCTGTCTGAGCAGTTCTTC.

The chain joins TRBV10-2 to TRBJ2-7; the match to TRBD1 covers 10 bases. V gave up 8 bases and J gave up 5 bases; unmatched junction bases: 24. CDR3 length: 19 amino acids. Looked up from germline, CDR1 is WSHSY and CDR2 is SAAADI. Here the CDR3 reads CASRNKGSPDRDRGNEQYF. CDR3 DNA sequence: TGCGCCAGCCGTAACAAGGGCAGCCCAGACCGGGACAGGGGAAACGAGCAGTACTTC.

This chain joins TRBV23-1 and TRBJ1-5; 8 nucleotides agree with TRBD1. Being an ORF, TRBV23-1 has a function that is uncertain. V was pared by 2 bases and J by 5 bases, with 8 bases of the junction left unmatched. The CDR3 extends over 16 amino acids. The CDR3 DNA reads TGCGCCAGCAGTCAAGGGGGCAGGGGGCCCTATCAGCCCCAGCATTTT. Translated: CASSQGGRGPYQPQHF.

The chain joins TRBV7-2 to TRBJ1-2, with D maybe TRBD1 (6 bases). The length of the CDR3 is 14 residues. The V end lost 5 bases, the J end lost 8 bases, and 18 bases lay between the germline ends. CDR1 is SGHTA and CDR2 is FQGNSA in the germline V gene. In DNA form, the CDR3 reads TGTGCCAGCAGCACCGGCGGGGGGCACGGCGGCTACACCTTC. Encoded protein: CASSTGGGHGGYTF.

The gene calls are TRBV28 and TRBJ2-7; 9 positions agree with TRBD2. There are 16 residues in the CDR3. V lost 8 bases, J lost 3 bases, and 14 bases stayed unmatched. CDR1 and CDR2 (germline): MDHEN, SYDVKM. The CDR3 loop reads CASGYTGTSRRYEQYF. The CDR3 DNA reads TGTGCCAGCGGGTATACCGGGACTAGCAGGCGCTACGAGCAGTACTTC.

The chain combines TRBV27 with TRBJ2-7; 9 bases line up with TRBD1. The V gene's germline CDR1 is MNHEY and CDR2 SMNVEV (reference sequence). V lost 6 bases, J lost 2 bases, and 8 bases stayed unmatched. CDR3 length: 15 residues. CDR3 bases: TGTGCCAGCAGCCTCACAGGGGGCTACACCTACGAGCAGTACTTC. It translates to CASSLTGGYTYEQYF.

This sequence joins TRBV5-1 and TRBJ2-5, with 7 bases aligning to TRBD2. Trimming cost V 2 bases and J 2 bases; bases outside gene matches: 3. This CDR3 comprises 14 residues. Looked up from germline, CDR1 is SGHRS and CDR2 is YFSETQ. This CDR3 is CASSLSGIQETQYF. CDR3 sequence (DNA): TGCGCCAGCAGCTTAAGCGGGATACAAGAGACCCAGTACTTC.

This clone has a handful of counts. The genes are TRBV28 and TRBJ1-6; D remains ambiguous. The V end was cut by 6 bases, the J end by 4 bases, with 7 bases between. Germline CDR1 MDHEN, CDR2 SYDVKM. This CDR3 comprises 13 residues. CDR3 sequence reads: CASSGDYNSPLHF. Here the CDR3 DNA reads TGTGCCAGCAGCGGGGATTATAATTCACCCCTCCACTTT.

CDR3 nucleotides: TGCGCCAGCAGCTTGTCTGGAGGGGGCAATAATTCACCCCTCCACTTT. Its translation is CASSLSGGGNNSPLHF. The chain recombines TRBV5-1 with TRBJ1-6, with 7 positions matching TRBD1. The CDR3 spans 16 residues. V lost 1 base to trimming and J lost 5 bases; unmatched junction nucleotides: 6. CDR1 is SGHRS, CDR2 YFSETQ, per germline.

The V and J genes are TRBV19 and TRBJ1-2; D possibly corresponds to TRBD1 (6 bases). The germline CDR1 and CDR2 sequences are LNHDA and SQIVND (reference sequence). Trimming took off 7 bases at V and 7 bases at J, with 22 bases between the two ends. This CDR3 comprises 15 residues. For the CDR3, the DNA is TGTGCCAGTACTGGGAGGGGGGGGCAGGTCGGTGGCTACACCTTC. Its protein is CASTGRGGQVGGYTF. The variable domain in full, with the rest retrieved from reference TRBV19 and TRBJ1-2, is DGGITQSPKYLFRKEGQNVTLSCEQNLNHDAMYWYRQDPGQGLRLIYYSQIVNDFQKGDIAEGYSVSREKKESFPLTVTSAQKNPTAFYLCASTGRGGQVGGYTFGSGTRLTVV.